The 15 T cell receptor beta chains in this list originate from one sample, sequenced in a study of OX40 agonist ivuxolimab in advanced cancers. Sequenced by immunoSEQ multiplex PCR; TCRdb stores in-frame clones only, minus some. In the table there are about 95,000 clones, about 85% of which are singletons. This material consisted of CD4+ or CD8+ T cells sorted from blood, taken in a trial of the OX40 agonist ivuxolimab. The receptors originated from an adult with an advanced solid tumor such as melanoma, head and neck, liver or kidney cancer.

The CDR3 DNA reads TGTGCCAGCTCACCAGGATTTCAGGGACGTCTCACAGAGACCCAGTACTTC. Encoded protein: CASSPGFQGRLTETQYF. The chain has TRBV18 and TRBJ2-5; D is perhaps TRBD1 or TRBD2 (5 bases each). The germline V gene encodes CDR1 KGHSH and CDR2 LQKENI. V was pared by 2 bases and J by 4 bases, with 20 bases between. There are 17 residues in the CDR3.

This clone was recorded a few times. The chain links TRBV27 to TRBJ1-3; no firm D call. There are 14 residues in the CDR3. The V gene lost 3 bases and the J gene lost 2 bases, with 8 bases spanning the gap. The V gene's germline CDR1 is MNHEY and CDR2 SMNVEV (reference sequence). CDR3 bases: TGTGCCAGCAGTTTGTTAGGACCTGGAAACACCATATATTTT. Translating it yields CASSLLGPGNTIYF.

The chain couples TRBV25-1 to TRBJ1-3; weak D call: TRBD1 (6 bases). Germline assignment: CDR1 MGHDK and CDR2 SYGVNS. The CDR3 runs 14 residues. Trimming left V 2 bases short and J 4 bases short, with 9 bases between. CDR3 sequence (DNA): TGTGCCAGCAGTGAAACAGGGCCAGGAAACACCATATATTTT. As protein: CASSETGPGNTIYF.

The chain recombines TRBV7-3 with TRBJ2-3; D not certain. This CDR3 region has 13 residues. Trimming took off 5 bases at V and 1 base at J, with 7 bases between the two ends. CDR1 is SGHTA and CDR2 is FQGTGA in the germline V gene. CDR3 in amino acids: CASSTSGTDTQYF. The CDR3 bases are TGTGCCAGCAGCACCTCAGGCACAGATACGCAGTATTTT.

The rearrangement joins TRBV6-5 to TRBJ1-2; D unresolved. The V and J ends lost 2 bases and 6 bases respectively, with 19 bases between them. Germline V lookup: CDR1 MNHEY, CDR2 SVGAGI. The CDR3 is 16 residues long. Here the CDR3 reads CASSYSASNPVNGYTF. CDR3 nucleotides: TGTGCCAGCAGTTACAGCGCCAGCAATCCGGTGAATGGCTACACCTTC.

The rearrangement links TRBV7-2 to TRBJ2-2; D is perhaps TRBD1 (6 bases). Trimming pared 5 bases from V and 0 bases from J, leaving 10 bases between. The CDR3 is made up of 15 amino acids. Per the germline V gene, CDR1 is SGHTA and CDR2 is FQGNSA. The CDR3 protein is CASSLTGSNTGELFF. CDR3 DNA sequence: TGTGCCAGCAGCCTCACAGGGTCGAACACCGGGGAGCTGTTTTTT.

The rearrangement links TRBV6-1 to TRBJ2-1, with 8 bases that match TRBD2. The CDR3 is made up of 14 amino acids. J was trimmed by 7 bases and V by 5 bases; bases with no gene match: 7. CDR1 MNHNS and CDR2 SASEGT come from the germline V gene. For the CDR3, the DNA is TGTGCCAGCAGTAGCGGGGGCCGAGAGAATGAGCAGTTCTTC. Protein product: CASSSGGRENEQFF.

In its sample, this clone was seen a few times. The CDR3 DNA follows: TGCGCCAGCAGCTTGGTAGGGGGCCCGAACACTGAAGCTTTCTTT. This translates into CASSLVGGPNTEAFF. V is TRBV5-1 and J is TRBJ1-1, with 7 bases matching TRBD1. Germline-derived CDR1 and CDR2 are SGHRS and YFSETQ. V lost 0 bases and J lost 1; bases outside the gene matches: 3. The CDR3 contains 15 residues. Using reference TRBV5-1 and TRBJ1-1 for the parts outside the CDR3, the full variable domain is KAGVTQTPRYLIKTRGQQVTLSCSPISGHRSVSWYQQTPGQGLQFLFEYFSETQRNKGNFPGRFSGRQFSNSRSEMNVSTLELGDSALYLCASSLVGGPNTEAFFGQGTRLTVV.

V gene TRBV7-6 combines with J gene TRBJ2-7; D unresolved. This CDR3 is built from 13 residues. CDR1 and CDR2 (germline): SGHVS, FNYEAQ. Trimming cost V 3 bases and J 7 bases, with 13 bases left between them. CDR3 region: CASSFGELREQYF. Written as DNA, the CDR3 is TGTGCCAGCAGCTTTGGAGAACTCCGGGAGCAGTACTTC. The full variable domain, with the rest looked up from reference TRBV7-6 and TRBJ2-7, is GAGVSQSPRYKVTKRGQDVALRCDPISGHVSLYWYRQALGQGPEFLTYFNYEAQQDKSGLPNDRFSAERPEGSISTLTIQRTEQRDSAMYRCASSFGELREQYFGPGTRLTVT.

The rearrangement joins TRBV7-2 to TRBJ2-5, with unresolved D. TRBJ2-7 matches the DNA end more closely, so the J call is doubtful. Germline values: CDR1 SGHTA, CDR2 FQGNSA. The CDR3 runs 14 residues. CDR3 coding DNA: TGTGCCAGCAGCTTTAGTTCAAGGACCTACGAGCAGTACTTC. Translated, it gives CASSFSSRTYEQYF.

V gene TRBV6-6 combines with J gene TRBJ2-5; unclear D gene. The CDR3 has 13 residues. The V end was cut by 5 bases, the J end by 5 bases, with 12 bases between. The germline V gene encodes CDR1 MNHNY and CDR2 SVGAGI (reference sequence). CDR3 nucleotide sequence: TGTGCCAGCAGTGACCTCGGAGTGGAGACCCAGTACTTC. Its protein product is CASSDLGVETQYF.

The chain links TRBV6-5 to TRBJ1-2; no clear D. Germline loops: CDR1 MNHEY, CDR2 SVGAGI. Trimming stripped 6 bases from V and 8 bases from J, with 13 bases between. This CDR3 region has 12 residues. CDR3 loop: CASSMEGLGYTF. Here the CDR3 DNA reads TGTGCCAGCAGCATGGAGGGTCTCGGCTACACCTTC.

This clone was counted a single time. The chain uses TRBV29-1 and TRBJ2-1, with 12 bases aligning to TRBD2. CDR3 size: 15 residues. Per the germline V gene, CDR1 is SQVTM and CDR2 is ANQGSEA. With 4 bases clipped from V and 5 bases from J, the junction kept 6 bases outside the gene matches. The CDR3 spells CSVGLAGETNNEQFF. CDR3 nucleotides: TGCAGCGTTGGACTAGCGGGAGAAACTAACAATGAGCAGTTCTTC.

The J gene is TRBJ1-1, the V gene TRBV9; the D gene is possibly TRBD1 (6 bases). The V end was cut by 4 bases, the J end by 4 bases, with 11 bases between. The germline V gene has CDR1 SGDLS and CDR2 YYNGEE. The CDR3 is 13 amino acids. The CDR3 loop is CASSSGGGTEAFF. Written as DNA, the CDR3 is TGTGCCAGCAGCTCGGGAGGGGGCACTGAAGCTTTCTTT.

The rearrangement links TRBV5-6 to TRBJ2-1; D perhaps matches TRBD2 (5 bases). Germline lookup yields CDR1 SGHDT and CDR2 YYEEEE. The CDR3 totals 15 residues. With 0 bases removed from V and 4 bases from J, the gap between germline ends came to 11 bases. This CDR3 is CASSLGTSVYNEQFF. In nucleotides, the CDR3 is TGTGCCAGCAGCTTGGGGACTTCCGTATACAATGAGCAGTTCTTC.